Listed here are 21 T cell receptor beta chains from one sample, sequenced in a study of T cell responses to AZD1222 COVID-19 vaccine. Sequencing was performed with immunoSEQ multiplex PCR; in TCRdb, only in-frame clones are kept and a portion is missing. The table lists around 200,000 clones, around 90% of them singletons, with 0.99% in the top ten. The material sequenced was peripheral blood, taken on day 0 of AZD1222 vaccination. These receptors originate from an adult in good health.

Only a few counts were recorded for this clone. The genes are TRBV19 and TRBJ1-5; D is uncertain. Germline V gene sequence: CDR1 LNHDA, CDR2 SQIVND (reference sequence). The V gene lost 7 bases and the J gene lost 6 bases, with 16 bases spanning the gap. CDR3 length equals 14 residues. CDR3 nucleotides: TGTGCCAGTACCCCCACGTGGTACGGTCAGCCCCAGCATTTT. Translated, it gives CASTPTWYGQPQHF.

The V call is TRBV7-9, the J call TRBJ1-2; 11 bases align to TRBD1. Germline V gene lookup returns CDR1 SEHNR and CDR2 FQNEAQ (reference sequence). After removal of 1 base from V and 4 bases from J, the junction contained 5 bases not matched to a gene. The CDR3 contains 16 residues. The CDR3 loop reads CASSLGTGGKRYGYTF. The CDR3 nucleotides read TGTGCCAGCAGCTTAGGGACAGGGGGCAAGCGCTATGGCTACACCTTC.

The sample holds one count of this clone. As DNA, the CDR3 is TGTGCCAGCAGCTTAGATGGGACAGGTGAAGCTTTCTTT. Translating it yields CASSLDGTGEAFF. J is TRBJ1-1 and V is TRBV11-3; 8 nucleotides agree with TRBD1. CDR3 length: 13 residues. From germline, CDR1 is SGHNT and CDR2 YENEEA. The V gene end was trimmed by 0 bases and the J gene end by 7 bases; junction bases not matched to a gene: 1.

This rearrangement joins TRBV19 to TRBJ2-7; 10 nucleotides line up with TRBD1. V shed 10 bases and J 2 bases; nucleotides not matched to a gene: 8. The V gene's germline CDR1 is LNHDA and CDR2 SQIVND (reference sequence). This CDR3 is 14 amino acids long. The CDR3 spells CATSDGTGAYEQYF. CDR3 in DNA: TGTGCCACCTCTGACGGGACAGGGGCCTACGAGCAGTACTTC.

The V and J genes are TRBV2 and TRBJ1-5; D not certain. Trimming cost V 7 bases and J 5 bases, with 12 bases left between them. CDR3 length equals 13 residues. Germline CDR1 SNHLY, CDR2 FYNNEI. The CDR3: CASMWLVDQPQHF. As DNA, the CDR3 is TGTGCCAGCATGTGGTTGGTGGATCAGCCCCAGCATTTT.

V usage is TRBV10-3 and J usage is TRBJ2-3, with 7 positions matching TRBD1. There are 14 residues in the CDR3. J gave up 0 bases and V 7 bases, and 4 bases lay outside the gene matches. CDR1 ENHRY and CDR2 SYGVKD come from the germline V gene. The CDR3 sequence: CAINGDSSTDTQYF. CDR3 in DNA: TGTGCCATCAATGGGGACAGTAGCACAGATACGCAGTATTTT.

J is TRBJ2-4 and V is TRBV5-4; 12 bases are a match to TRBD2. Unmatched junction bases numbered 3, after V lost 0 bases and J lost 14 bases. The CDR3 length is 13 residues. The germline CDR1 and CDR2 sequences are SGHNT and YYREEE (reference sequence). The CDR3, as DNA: TGTGCCAGCAGCTTGGGGACTAGCGGGAAGGAGTACTTC. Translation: CASSLGTSGKEYF.

DNA for the CDR3: TGTGCCAGCAGCCACCTCTTGGAAAAACTGTTTTTT. Translation: CASSHLLEKLFF. The chain combines TRBV7-8 with TRBJ1-4; no definite D call. This CDR3 spans 12 amino acids. Germline V gives CDR1 SGHVS, CDR2 FQNEAQ. V was pared by 5 bases and J by 8 bases, with 9 bases between. The variable domain in full, completed from reference TRBV7-8 and TRBJ1-4, reads GAGVSQSPRYKVAKRGQDVALRCDPISGHVSLFWYQQALGQGPEFLTYFQNEAQLDKSGLPSDRFFAERPEGSVSTLKIQRTQQEDSAVYLCASSHLLEKLFFGSGTQLSVL.

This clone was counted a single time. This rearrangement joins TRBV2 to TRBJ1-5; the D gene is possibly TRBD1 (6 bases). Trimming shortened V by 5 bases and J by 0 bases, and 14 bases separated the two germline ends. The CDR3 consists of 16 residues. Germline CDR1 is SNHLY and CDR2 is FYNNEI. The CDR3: CASSMTGVYSNQPQHF. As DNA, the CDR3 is TGTGCCAGCAGTATGACAGGAGTGTATAGCAATCAGCCCCAGCATTTT.

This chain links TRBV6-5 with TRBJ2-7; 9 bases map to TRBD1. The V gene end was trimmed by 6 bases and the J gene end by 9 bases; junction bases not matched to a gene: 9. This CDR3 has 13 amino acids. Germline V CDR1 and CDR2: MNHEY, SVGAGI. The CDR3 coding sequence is TGTGCCAGCAGCTCCGGGACAGGGAGATGGCAGTACTTC. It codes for CASSSGTGRWQYF.

CDR3 residues: CASSKGPNGLYEQYF. In nucleotides, the CDR3 is TGCGCCAGCAGCAAGGGCCCTAACGGGCTCTACGAGCAGTACTTC. The V call is TRBV5-1, the J call TRBJ2-7; D is undetermined. Trimming left V 4 bases short and J 3 bases short, with 17 bases between. Germline V lookup: CDR1 SGHRS, CDR2 YFSETQ. This CDR3 region has 15 residues.

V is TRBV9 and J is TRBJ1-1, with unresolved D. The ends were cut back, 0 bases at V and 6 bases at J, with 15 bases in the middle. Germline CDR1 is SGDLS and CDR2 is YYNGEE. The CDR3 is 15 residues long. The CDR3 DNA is TGTGCCAGCAGCGTAGGGGTGGAGCTCAACTCTGAAGCTTTCTTT. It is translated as CASSVGVELNSEAFF.

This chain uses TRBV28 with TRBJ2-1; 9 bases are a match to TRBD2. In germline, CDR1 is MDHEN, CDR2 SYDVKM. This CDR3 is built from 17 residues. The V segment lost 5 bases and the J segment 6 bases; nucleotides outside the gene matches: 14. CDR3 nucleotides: TGTGCCAGCAGTAGCCTAGCGGGAAGGGATCCCCGCAATGAGCAGTTCTTC. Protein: CASSSLAGRDPRNEQFF.

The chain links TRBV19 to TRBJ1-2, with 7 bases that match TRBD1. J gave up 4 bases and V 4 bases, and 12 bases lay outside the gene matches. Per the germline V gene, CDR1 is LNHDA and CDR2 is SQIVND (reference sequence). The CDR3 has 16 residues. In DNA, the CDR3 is TGTGCCAGTAGTACCTCCGGACAGGCGGGAGGCTATGGCTACACCTTC. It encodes CASSTSGQAGGYGYTF. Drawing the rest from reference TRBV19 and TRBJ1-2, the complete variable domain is DGGITQSPKYLFRKEGQNVTLSCEQNLNHDAMYWYRQDPGQGLRLIYYSQIVNDFQKGDIAEGYSVSREKKESFPLTVTSAQKNPTAFYLCASSTSGQAGGYGYTFGSGTRLTVV.

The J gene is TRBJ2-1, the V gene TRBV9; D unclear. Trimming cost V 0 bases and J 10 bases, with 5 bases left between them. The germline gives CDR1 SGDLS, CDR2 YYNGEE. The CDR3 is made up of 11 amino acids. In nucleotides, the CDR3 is TGTGCCAGCAGCGTAGGCAAAGAGCAGTTCTTC. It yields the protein CASSVGKEQFF. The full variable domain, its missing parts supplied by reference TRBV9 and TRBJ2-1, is DSGVTQTPKHLITATGQRVTLRCSPRSGDLSVYWYQQSLDQGLQFLIQYYNGEERAKGNILERFSAQQFPDLHSELNLSSLELGDSALYFCASSVGKEQFFGPGTRLTVL.

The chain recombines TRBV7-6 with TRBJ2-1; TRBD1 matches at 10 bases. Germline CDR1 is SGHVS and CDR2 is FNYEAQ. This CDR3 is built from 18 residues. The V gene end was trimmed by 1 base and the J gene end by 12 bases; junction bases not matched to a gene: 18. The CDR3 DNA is TGTGCCAGCAGCTTAGGACGTTTAGGGGGACAGGGGAACAGAGGGCAGTTCTTC. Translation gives CASSLGRLGGQGNRGQFF.

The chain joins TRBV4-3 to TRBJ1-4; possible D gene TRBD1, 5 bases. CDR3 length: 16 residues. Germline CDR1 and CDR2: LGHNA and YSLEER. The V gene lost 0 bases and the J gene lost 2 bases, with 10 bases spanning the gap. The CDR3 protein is CASSQDSGGTNEKLFF. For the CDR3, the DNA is TGCGCCAGCAGCCAAGATAGTGGGGGGACTAATGAAAAACTGTTTTTT.

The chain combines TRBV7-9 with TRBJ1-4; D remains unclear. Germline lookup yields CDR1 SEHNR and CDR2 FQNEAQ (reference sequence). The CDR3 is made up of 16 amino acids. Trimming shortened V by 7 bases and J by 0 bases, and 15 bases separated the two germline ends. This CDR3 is CASTNPMGPTNEKLFF. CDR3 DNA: TGTGCCAGCACCAATCCCATGGGCCCAACTAATGAAAAACTGTTTTTT.

The CDR3 DNA reads as TGTGCCAGCAGTGAGGGTACCCCCTATGGCTACACCTTC. Its translation: CASSEGTPYGYTF. This chain uses TRBV2 with TRBJ1-2; no clear D. V lost 3 bases to trimming and J lost 4 bases, with 9 bases between them. Germline values: CDR1 SNHLY, CDR2 FYNNEI. The CDR3 is 13 residues long.

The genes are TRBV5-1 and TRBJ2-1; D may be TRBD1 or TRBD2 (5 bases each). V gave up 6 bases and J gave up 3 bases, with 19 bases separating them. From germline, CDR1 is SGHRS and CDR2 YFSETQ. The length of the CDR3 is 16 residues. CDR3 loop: CASTSLGVVGYNEQFF. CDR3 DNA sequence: TGCGCCAGCACCAGCTTGGGGGTAGTCGGCTACAATGAGCAGTTCTTC.

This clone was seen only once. This chain's CDR3 is CASTVGGAGINEKLFF. The CDR3 DNA sequence: TGTGCCAGCACAGTAGGGGGGGCGGGGATAAATGAAAAACTGTTTTTT. The chain links TRBV28 to TRBJ1-4, with D perhaps TRBD1 (6 bases). This CDR3 is 16 amino acids long. Germline V lookup: CDR1 MDHEN, CDR2 SYDVKM. Trimming left V 7 bases short and J 5 bases short, with 20 bases between.